The sample holds many counts of the clone carrying this TCR beta chain. Its cognate antigen is unknown. This sample is part of a study of CD8+CD57+ T cells in acquired aplastic anemia. Regarding the study as a whole: Patients and controls shared approximately 30 CD8+ CDR3 sequences, highly expressed in patients.

Genomic DNA was employed as the template in profiling TCR beta VDJ and CDR3. TCRdb re-called the reads with MiXCR, one entry per CDR3 protein. This table has around 500,000 distinct CDR3 sequences, about a third appearing once. The V gene end was trimmed by 0 bases and the J gene end by 2 bases; junction bases not matched to a gene: 4. There are 15 residues in the CDR3. Germline V gene sequence: CDR1 SGHTA, CDR2 FQGTGA. CD8+CD57+ cell expansion, shown by flow cytometry, had occurred in the patients selected for sequencing. The chain recombines TRBV7-3 with TRBJ2-7, with TRBD2 matching 7 bases. This clonotype was obtained from a human donor with aplastic anemia. Source material: sorted CD4+, CD8+, or CD8+CD57+ T cells (not recorded which) from PBMCs. The CDR3 DNA sequence: TGTGCCAGCAGCTTAACAAGCGGGGCGACCTACGAGCAGTACTTC. This translates into CASSLTSGATYEQYF.